One and the same sample provided the 20 T cell receptor beta chains below, sequenced in a study of T cell changes during pregnancy in multiple sclerosis. Profiling relied on immunoSEQ multiplex PCR, and the TCRdb table lists in-frame clones only, not all of them. In the table there are fewer than 75,000 clones, around 93% of which are singletons. The sample consisted of peripheral blood, taken after pregnancy. The source of these receptors is a female donor in good health, enrolled as a control in a pregnancy study.

The chain recombines TRBV4-1 with TRBJ1-1; no definite D call. Trimming took off 2 bases at V and 0 bases at J, with 7 bases between the two ends. The CDR3 covers 14 residues. Germline CDR1 MGHRA, CDR2 YSYEKL. DNA of the CDR3: TGCGCCAGCAGCCAAAAAACAGTGAACACTGAAGCTTTCTTT. Protein sequence: CASSQKTVNTEAFF.

As concerns this clone: This specimen includes other DNA sequences encoding the same CDR3. J is TRBJ2-7 and V is TRBV5-6, with TRBD1 identical over 9 bases. The V gene end was trimmed by 0 bases and the J gene end by 5 bases; junction bases not matched to a gene: 9. CDR3 length equals 16 residues. Per germline, CDR1 SGHDT and CDR2 YYEEEE. The CDR3 coding sequence is TGTGCCAGCAGCTTGGACCGAGCACAGGGGGCCCACGAGCAGTACTTC. Translating gives CASSLDRAQGAHEQYF.

The gene calls are TRBV27 and TRBJ1-5, with no clear D. Per germline, CDR1 MNHEY and CDR2 SMNVEV (reference sequence). V was cut by 6 bases and J by 7 bases, with 13 bases left in between. This CDR3 has 13 amino acids. For the CDR3, the DNA is TGTGCCAGCAGACCCGACCGGAGGCAGCCCCAGCATTTT. Its protein is CASRPDRRQPQHF.

The chain has TRBV10-3 and TRBJ1-4, with 7 bases aligning to TRBD1. Germline V gene lookup returns CDR1 ENHRY and CDR2 SYGVKD. This CDR3 spans 15 amino acids. V shed 3 bases, J shed 4 bases, and the junction held 5 bases outside the gene matches. CDR3 sequence: CAISDYGTVNEKLFF. The DNA for the CDR3 is TGTGCCATCAGTGACTACGGGACAGTTAATGAAAAACTGTTTTTT.

This clone was seen a single time. V gene TRBV19 combines with J gene TRBJ2-1; tentative D call: TRBD2 (6 bases). The CDR3 is 13 amino acids. V lost 5 bases, J lost 5 bases, and 10 bases lay in between. Germline CDR1 reads LNHDA; CDR2 reads SQIVND (reference sequence). CDR3 sequence reads: CASSYRENNEQFF. In DNA form, the CDR3 reads TGTGCCAGTAGTTACCGGGAGAACAATGAGCAGTTCTTC.

This chain links TRBV4-1 with TRBJ2-5, with D possibly being TRBD2 (6 bases). The CDR3 runs to 15 residues. Germline CDR1 is MGHRA and CDR2 is YSYEKL. The V gene lost 4 bases and the J gene lost 2 bases, with 14 bases spanning the gap. The CDR3, as DNA: TGCGCCAGCAGCCTAGCGGTACTTTGGCAAGAGACCCAGTACTTC. It codes for CASSLAVLWQETQYF.

This clone appeared a single time. The V and J genes are TRBV19 and TRBJ1-2; D may be TRBD1 (6 bases). Trimming cost V 6 bases and J 0 bases, with 23 bases left between them. The CDR3 length is 18 residues. Germline V gene sequence: CDR1 LNHDA, CDR2 SQIVND (reference sequence). The CDR3: CASRRGGVRAETNYGYTF. Here the CDR3 DNA reads TGTGCCAGTAGGAGGGGGGGGGTCAGGGCCGAAACTAACTATGGCTACACCTTC.

The chain recombines TRBV10-3 with TRBJ2-2; D unclear. The V end was cut by 1 base, the J end by 0 bases, with 6 bases between. Germline V gene lookup returns CDR1 ENHRY and CDR2 SYGVKD. This CDR3 is built from 15 residues. The CDR3, as DNA: TGTGCCATCAGTGAGTTAGCTGCGAACACCGGGGAGCTGTTTTTT. It specifies CAISELAANTGELFF.

The chain carries TRBV30 and TRBJ2-7, with TRBD2 matching 11 bases. This CDR3 spans 14 amino acids. Germline lookup yields CDR1 GTSNPN and CDR2 SVGIG (reference sequence). With 7 bases clipped from V and 1 base from J, the junction kept 6 bases outside the gene matches. The CDR3, as DNA: TGTGCCTCCGAGACTAGCGGGGCGTCCTACGAGCAGTACTTC. Translating it yields CASETSGASYEQYF.

This chain uses TRBV5-6 with TRBJ2-5; 8 positions agree with TRBD1. The CDR3 contains 14 residues. The V and J ends lost 9 bases and 5 bases, in that order; junction bases with no gene match: 12. The germline gives CDR1 SGHDT, CDR2 YYEEEE. Written as DNA, the CDR3 is TGTGCCACCAAACTCAGGGGGCGCCCGGAGACCCAGTACTTC. This codes for CATKLRGRPETQYF.

This clone was seen only a few times. The chain uses TRBV6-1 and TRBJ1-6; D is perhaps TRBD1 (6 bases). V shed 6 bases and J shed 2 bases, with 8 bases lying between them. From germline, CDR1 is MNHNS and CDR2 SASEGT. This CDR3 has 14 residues. This chain's CDR3 is CASSWDTYNSPLHF. The CDR3 DNA reads as TGTGCCAGCAGCTGGGACACCTATAATTCACCCCTCCACTTT.

This rearrangement joins TRBV7-3 to TRBJ2-1; weak D call: TRBD2 (5 bases). The CDR3 extends over 15 amino acids. Germline V lookup: CDR1 SGHTA, CDR2 FQGTGA. The V end was cut by 4 bases, the J end by 4 bases, with 14 bases between. CDR3 loop: CASSSTVGLYNEQFF. The CDR3 DNA sequence: TGTGCCAGCAGCTCTACTGTTGGACTTTACAATGAGCAGTTCTTC.

The chain recombines TRBV9 with TRBJ1-1; weak D call: TRBD1 (6 bases). The germline V gene encodes CDR1 SGDLS and CDR2 YYNGEE. The CDR3 contains 14 residues. V gave up 3 bases and J gave up 1 base, with 10 bases separating them. The CDR3 DNA sequence: TGTGCCAGCAGCGAAACAGGGAGGAACACTGAAGCTTTCTTT. It yields the protein CASSETGRNTEAFF.

CDR3 amino acids: CASSLYERDSPLHF. The CDR3 coding sequence is TGTGCCAGCAGCTTGTACGAGCGAGATTCACCCCTCCACTTT. The rearrangement joins TRBV5-6 to TRBJ1-6; D gene ambiguous. Per the germline V gene, CDR1 is SGHDT and CDR2 is YYEEEE. V lost 1 base to trimming and J lost 8 bases, with 10 bases between them. The CDR3 has 14 residues.

This chain uses TRBV4-3 with TRBJ2-1; no firm D call. Between the trimmed V and J ends, which lost 0 bases and 6 bases, there was a span of 12 bases. CDR1 LGHNA and CDR2 YSLEER come from the germline V gene. This CDR3 comprises 15 residues. CDR3 protein: CASSQDWASTNEQFF. CDR3 DNA sequence: TGCGCCAGCAGCCAAGATTGGGCCAGCACCAATGAGCAGTTCTTC.

The rearrangement links TRBV2 to TRBJ2-6, with D unclear. The CDR3 is 15 residues long. Looked up from germline, CDR1 is SNHLY and CDR2 is FYNNEI. The ends were cut back, 4 bases at V and 0 bases at J, with 7 bases in the middle. CDR3 residues: CASSVTSSGANVLTF. The CDR3 coding sequence is TGTGCCAGCAGTGTGACATCCTCTGGGGCCAACGTCCTGACTTTC.

The chain carries TRBV7-9 and TRBJ2-2, with 10 bases that match TRBD1. J lost 7 bases, V lost 3 bases, and 5 bases had no gene match. Per the germline V gene, CDR1 is SEHNR and CDR2 is FQNEAQ (reference sequence). CDR3 length equals 15 residues. The CDR3 DNA is TGTGCCAGCAGCTTTTGGACAGGGGGAAGCGGGGAGCTGTTTTTT. This translates into CASSFWTGGSGELFF.

This sequence joins TRBV15 and TRBJ2-3; 10 nucleotides match TRBD1. CDR1 and CDR2 (germline): LNHNV, YYDKDF (reference sequence). CDR3 length: 18 amino acids. V lost 0 bases to trimming and J lost 3 bases; unmatched junction nucleotides: 9. This CDR3 reads CATSRELGQGGRTDTQYF. CDR3 DNA: TGTGCCACCAGCAGAGAATTAGGACAGGGGGGGAGGACAGATACGCAGTATTTT.

This chain connects TRBV19 to TRBJ1-5; 8 bases are a match to TRBD1. The CDR3 runs 13 residues. The germline CDR1 and CDR2 sequences are LNHDA and SQIVND (reference sequence). The ends lost 5 bases at V and 5 bases at J; junction bases unmatched: 2. The CDR3 nucleotides read TGTGCCAGTAGTGGACAGGGTGATCAGCCCCAGCATTTT. Residues: CASSGQGDQPQHF.

Only a few counts were recorded for this clone. The V gene is TRBV5-1, the J gene TRBJ1-1, with D possibly being TRBD1 (6 bases). Looked up from germline, CDR1 is SGHRS and CDR2 is YFSETQ. The germline V and J ends were trimmed by 5 bases and 0 bases, with 11 bases remaining between them. CDR3 length: 14 amino acids. The CDR3 DNA is TGCGCCAGCAGTTCCGACAGGCTGAACACTGAAGCTTTCTTT. As protein: CASSSDRLNTEAFF.